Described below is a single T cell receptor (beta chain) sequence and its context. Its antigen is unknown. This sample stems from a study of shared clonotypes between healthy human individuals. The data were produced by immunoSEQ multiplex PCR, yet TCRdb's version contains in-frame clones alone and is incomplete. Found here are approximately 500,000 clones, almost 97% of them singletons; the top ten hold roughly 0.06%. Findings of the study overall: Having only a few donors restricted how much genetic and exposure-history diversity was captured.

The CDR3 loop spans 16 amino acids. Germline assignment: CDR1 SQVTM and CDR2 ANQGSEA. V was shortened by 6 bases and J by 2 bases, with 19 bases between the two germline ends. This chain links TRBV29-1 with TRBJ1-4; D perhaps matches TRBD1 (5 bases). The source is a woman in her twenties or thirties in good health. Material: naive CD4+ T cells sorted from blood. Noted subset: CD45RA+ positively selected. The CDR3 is CSVLGATAWTNEKLFF. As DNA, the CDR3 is TGCAGCGTCCTTGGGGCTACAGCGTGGACTAATGAAAAACTGTTTTTT.